Described below is a single T cell receptor (beta chain) sequence and its context. This record comes from a study of T cells expressing NK-cell markers. TCRdb reprocessed the 5' RACE reads and stores each CDR3 protein as one record, lacking DNA. Recorded for this sample: approximately 380,000 distinct CDR3 sequences. This CDR3 contains 15 residues. CDR1 is SGHAT and CDR2 is FQNNGV in the germline V gene. The sample comprised blood T cells: a sorted CD56 or NKG2C T cell subset, CD4+ or CD8+ T cells, or bulk PBMC T cells (not recorded which). The chain carries TRBV11-2 and TRBJ2-5; TCRdb proposes TRBD1, but this gene call is untestable without DNA. The origin of this receptor is a man aged 18-70 years in good health. CDR3 amino acids: CASSGGAGPRETQYF.